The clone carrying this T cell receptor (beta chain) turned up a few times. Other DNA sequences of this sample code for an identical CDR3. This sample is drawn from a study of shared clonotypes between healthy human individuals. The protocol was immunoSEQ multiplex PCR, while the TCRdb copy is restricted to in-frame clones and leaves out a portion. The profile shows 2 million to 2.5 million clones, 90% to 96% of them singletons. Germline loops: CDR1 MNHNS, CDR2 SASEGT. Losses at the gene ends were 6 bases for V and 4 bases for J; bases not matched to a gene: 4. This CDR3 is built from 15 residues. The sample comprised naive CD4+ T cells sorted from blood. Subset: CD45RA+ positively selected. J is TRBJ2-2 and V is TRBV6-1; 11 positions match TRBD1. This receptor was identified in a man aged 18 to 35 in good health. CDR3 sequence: CASSGQGAGTGELFF. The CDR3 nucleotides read TGTGCCAGCAGCGGACAGGGGGCGGGCACCGGGGAGCTGTTTTTT.